This TCR beta chain was sequenced during a study of OX40 agonist ivuxolimab in advanced cancers. Study-level information: Ivuxolimab, an agonist antibody against OX40 (CD134), was given to patients. Three patients got partial responses; one had hepatocellular carcinoma and two had cutaneous melanoma.

The CDR3 runs to 15 residues. Germline trimming cut 2 bases from V and 4 bases from J; bases unmatched to any gene: 7. Germline V gives CDR1 MGHRA, CDR2 YSYEKL. The table lists this clone with a count of one. Its antigen remains unknown. Study-level results: The authors also found low normalized T-cell clonal expansion in some nonresponders. In the expanded peripheral T cells, antigen specificity was never determined.

Libraries were prepared by immunoSEQ multiplex PCR; TCRdb keeps only in-frame clonotypes and omits some of them. The table lists 20,000 to 25,000 clones, over 80% of them singletons. Sequences were derived from CD4+ or CD8+ T cells sorted from blood, sampled in a trial of the OX40 agonist ivuxolimab. V is TRBV4-1 and J is TRBJ1-1; 7 nucleotides align to TRBD1. This receptor was obtained from an adult with an advanced solid tumor such as melanoma, head and neck, liver or kidney cancer. The CDR3 DNA reads as TGCGCCAGCAGCCAAAGACAGGGCTCGGGCACTGAAGCTTTCTTT. Protein sequence: CASSQRQGSGTEAFF.